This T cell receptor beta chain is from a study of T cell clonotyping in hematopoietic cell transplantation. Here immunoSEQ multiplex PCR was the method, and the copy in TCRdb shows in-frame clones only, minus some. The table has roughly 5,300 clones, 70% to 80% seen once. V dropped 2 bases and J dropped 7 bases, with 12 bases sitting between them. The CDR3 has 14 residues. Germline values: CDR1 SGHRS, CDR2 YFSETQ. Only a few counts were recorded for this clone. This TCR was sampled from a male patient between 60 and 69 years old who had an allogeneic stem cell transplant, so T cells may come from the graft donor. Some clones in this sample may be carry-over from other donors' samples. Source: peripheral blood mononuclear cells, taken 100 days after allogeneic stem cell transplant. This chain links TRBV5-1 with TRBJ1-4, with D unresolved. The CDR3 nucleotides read TGCGCCAGCAGCTTTGGGAGTAGTGGTGAAAAACTGTTTTTT. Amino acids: CASSFGSSGEKLFF. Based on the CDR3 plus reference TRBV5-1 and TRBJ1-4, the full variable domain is KAGVTQTPRYLIKTRGQQVTLSCSPISGHRSVSWYQQTPGQGLQFLFEYFSETQRNKGNFPGRFSGRQFSNSRSEMNVSTLELGDSALYLCASSFGSSGEKLFFGSGTQLSVL.